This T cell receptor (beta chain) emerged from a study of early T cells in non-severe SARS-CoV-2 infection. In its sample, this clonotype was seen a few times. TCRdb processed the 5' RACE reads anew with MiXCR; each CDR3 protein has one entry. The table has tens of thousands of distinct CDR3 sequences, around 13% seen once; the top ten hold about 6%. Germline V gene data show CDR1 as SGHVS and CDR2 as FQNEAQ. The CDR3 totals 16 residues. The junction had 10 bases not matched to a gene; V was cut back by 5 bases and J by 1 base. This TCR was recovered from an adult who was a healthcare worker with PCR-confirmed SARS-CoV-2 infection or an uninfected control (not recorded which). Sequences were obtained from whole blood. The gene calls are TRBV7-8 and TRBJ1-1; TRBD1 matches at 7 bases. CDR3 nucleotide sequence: TGTGCCAGCAGCACCAATGCGGGACAGTGGAACACTGAAGCTTTCTTT. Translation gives CASSTNAGQWNTEAFF.